The present entry profiles one T cell receptor (beta chain) with its context. No antigen is known for it. One base away there is no much larger clone; base qualities are not given. Whole blood was collected in K2EDTA tubes by collaborating institutions according to the institutions' own protocols. For TCRbeta analysis, collaborators shipped samples as frozen whole blood, isolated PBMCs, or DNA extracted from either of those sample types. These data are taken from a study of blood T cell repertoires in COVID-19 (dated by TCRdb to about 2020). At the level of the whole study: Samples from collaborators originated in the United States, Italy and Spain and spanned both the acute and convalescent phases of COVID-19. A de-identified subject ID, COVID-19 status, age in years and sex were almost always included in the sample metadata. The repertoires were released in a freely available public database intended as a resource for research on the immune response to SARS-CoV-2. The samples were drawn from two sources: the first 160 participants of the ongoing ImmuneRACE study, and over 1,000 subjects contributed by 6 global collaborators. HLA class I and class II types, where available, came from metadata supplied by the sample provider rather than from assay-based typing. The dataset comprised deeply sampled blood TCRbeta repertoires from subjects exposed to, actively infected with, or recovered from COVID-19. The prospective study material was composed of cDNA or gDNA derived from T cells, B-cell-depleted T cells, or PBMCs. Overall results and qualifications from the work: Clinical and demographic metadata were provided uncurated, with the amount varying by source and participant.

Looking up the germline V gene yields CDR1 SQVTM and CDR2 ANQGSEA. V is reduced by 7 bases and J by 0 bases, leaving a spacing of 9 bases between them. Spanning cysteine to phenylalanine, the CDR3 consists of 12 amino acids. Only CDR3 DNA is held: 36 bases, read in frame from base 1. TCRbeta CDR3 regions were amplified from genomic DNA using the immunoSEQ Assay, a bias-controlled multiplex PCR. Under the source paper's analysis protocol: Within the assay, amplification of reference gene primers was used to estimate how many nucleated cells each sample contained. To quantify the absolute abundance of each unique TCRbeta CDR3 rearrangement, sequence reads were collapsed and filtered. For each sample, productive Simpson clonality was calculated as the square root of Simpson's diversity index over productive rearrangements. TCRdb provides this immuneACCESS table in a form limited to in-frame rearrangements. Some clones are lacking; in checked studies, under half of them reflect an unresolved V gene, and why the rest are absent is not known. V and J calls and clone size follow that table, whereas D and trimming were derived from the DNA. The sample table contains fewer than 85,000 clones; only one count was recorded for 80% to 90% of them. Over 15% of the sample lies in the top ten.

Sequencing input: peripheral blood. The sequence derives from a woman aged 55-70 years with acute or convalescent COVID-19. The rearranged segments are TRBV29-1 and TRBJ1-1; tentative D gene TRBD1, with 5 bases matching. The DNA sequence is TGCAGCGCATCGACAGTGAACACTGAAGCTTTCTTT. This yields the protein CSASTVNTEAFF.